One T cell receptor beta chain is described in this entry. Antigen: not known. A read error may account for a junction end that differs from germline. This CDR3 is built from 12 residues. Germline assignment: CDR1 SQVTM and CDR2 ANQGSEA. The data originate from a study of radiotherapy plus CTLA-4 blockade in lung cancer. Produced via immunoSEQ multiplex PCR; TCRdb's table is partial and in-frame only. The table includes approximately 52,000 clones, approximately 80% detected once. The study, taken as a whole, reports: There was expansion of tumor-derived TCR clones in blood after radiotherapy plus ipilimumab.

Ipilimumab CTLA-4 blockade and focal radiation were given to patients with chemo-refractory metastatic non-small-cell lung cancer. The TCR originated in a human donor with non-small cell lung cancer whose response to radiotherapy plus ipilimumab could not be evaluated. The material sequenced was peripheral blood, taken from a patient treated with radiotherapy plus ipilimumab. The chain has TRBV29-1 and TRBJ2-2; D gene uncertain. The CDR3 sequence is CGVGGNTGELFF. The CDR3 DNA is TGCGGCGTTGGCGGGAACACCGGGGAGCTGTTTTTT.